A single sample is the source of the 10 T cell receptor beta chains below, sequenced in a study of blood T cell repertoires in COVID-19. TCRdb's table, derived via immunoSEQ multiplex PCR, lists solely in-frame clones and lacks some. The table lists 200,000 to 250,000 clones, approximately 85% of them singletons. Material for sequencing was peripheral blood. The receptors stem from an elderly woman with COVID-19, enrolled during active disease.

The rearrangement uses TRBV5-1 and TRBJ1-6; 9 bases align to TRBD1. CDR3 length: 15 residues. V shed 2 bases and J 9 bases; nucleotides not matched to a gene: 6. Germline V gene data show CDR1 as SGHRS and CDR2 as YFSETQ. The CDR3: CASSFFGQGTSPLHF. CDR3 DNA: TGCGCCAGCAGCTTTTTCGGACAGGGGACTTCACCCCTCCACTTT.

J is TRBJ2-4 and V is TRBV6-2 or TRBV6-3, with D possibly being TRBD2 (5 bases). The germline V gene encodes CDR1 MNHEY and CDR2 SVGEGT. The CDR3 length is 15 residues. Trimming stripped 0 bases from V and 2 bases from J, with 8 bases between. CDR3 amino acids: CASSYSSGTKNIQYF. In DNA form, the CDR3 reads TGTGCCAGCAGTTACTCATCCGGGACCAAAAACATTCAGTACTTC.

The chain combines TRBV29-1 with TRBJ2-3; possibly TRBD2 for D (6 bases). The CDR3 length is 19 residues. With 7 bases removed from V and 6 bases from J, the gap between germline ends came to 35 bases. Germline lookup yields CDR1 SQVTM and CDR2 ANQGSEA. CDR3 loop: CSDLPHIAARGTGPDTQYF. DNA for the CDR3: TGCAGCGACCTACCCCATATAGCGGCAAGAGGAACTGGCCCGGATACGCAGTATTTT.

The rearrangement joins TRBV7-2 to TRBJ2-3, with D perhaps matching TRBD2 (6 bases). Germline loops: CDR1 SGHTA, CDR2 FQGNSA. Trimming took 4 bases from V and 4 from J, leaving 18 bases between them. This CDR3 region has 16 residues. The CDR3 here is CASSSDGAGLADTQYF. DNA of the CDR3: TGTGCCAGCAGCTCAGACGGAGCGGGTCTGGCAGATACGCAGTATTTT.

V gene TRBV7-8 combines with J gene TRBJ1-2, with a possible D match to TRBD1 (6 bases). CDR1 and CDR2 from the germline V gene are SGHVS and FQNEAQ. The V gene lost 5 bases and the J gene lost 1 base, with 14 bases spanning the gap. The CDR3 is made up of 15 amino acids. CDR3 nucleotides: TGTGCCAGCAGCCGGACAGCCAATATTAACTATGGCTACACCTTC. This sequence encodes CASSRTANINYGYTF.

This chain connects TRBV24-1 to TRBJ2-2; TRBD2 matches 7 bases. Germline V gene data show CDR1 as KGHDR and CDR2 as SFDVKD. The CDR3 consists of 15 residues. The V gene end was trimmed by 6 bases and the J gene end by 5 bases; junction bases not matched to a gene: 8. The CDR3 region has the DNA TGTGCCACCAGTCCCGCGGATAGCGGGACCGGGGAGCTGTTTTTT. This gives the protein CATSPADSGTGELFF.

The chain employs TRBV27 and TRBJ1-2; 11 bases align to TRBD1. Germline CDR1 is MNHEY and CDR2 is SMNVEV (reference sequence). There are 15 residues in the CDR3. V shed 6 bases and J 8 bases; nucleotides not matched to a gene: 11. The CDR3 here is CASSPRTGGFAGYTF. The CDR3 DNA sequence: TGTGCCAGCAGCCCCAGGACAGGGGGCTTCGCGGGCTACACCTTC.

V is TRBV19 and J is TRBJ2-2, with TRBD2 identical over 10 bases. CDR3 length: 15 amino acids. Germline V CDR1 and CDR2: LNHDA, SQIVND (reference sequence). V shed 6 bases and J 6 bases; nucleotides not matched to a gene: 7. CDR3 coding DNA: TGTGCCAGTAGGCCCGGGACTAGCGAGGCCGGGGAGCTGTTTTTT. It is translated as CASRPGTSEAGELFF.

The chain employs TRBV7-8 and TRBJ2-7; 11 bases agree with TRBD2. The CDR3 runs to 14 residues. The germline V gene encodes CDR1 SGHVS and CDR2 FQNEAQ. J gave up 7 bases and V 4 bases, and 6 bases lay outside the gene matches. CDR3 protein: CASSSLAGVGEQYF. The DNA of the CDR3 is TGTGCCAGCAGCTCACTAGCGGGAGTGGGGGAGCAGTACTTC.

The chain carries TRBV28 and TRBJ2-2; the match to TRBD1 covers 7 bases. Germline trimming cut 3 bases from V and 5 bases from J; bases unmatched to any gene: 6. CDR3 length: 15 amino acids. The germline V gene has CDR1 MDHEN and CDR2 SYDVKM. The CDR3 is CASSFPDRTTGELFF. The CDR3 coding sequence is TGTGCCAGCAGTTTTCCGGACAGGACAACCGGGGAGCTGTTTTTT.